A single sample is the source of the 14 T cell receptor beta chains below, sequenced in a study of blood T cell repertoires in COVID-19. TCRdb's copy holds only in-frame clones and misses some; the assay was immunoSEQ multiplex PCR. The table lists about 140,000 clones, approximately 84% of them singletons. Sequencing was performed on peripheral blood. These receptors all stem from a human donor in a cohort sampled during active COVID-19.

The chain carries TRBV28 and TRBJ1-5; 9 nucleotides align to TRBD1. V gave up 9 bases and J gave up 7 bases; unmatched junction bases: 7. This CDR3 spans 13 amino acids. CDR1 is MDHEN and CDR2 is SYDVKM in the germline V gene. Written as DNA, the CDR3 is TGTGCCAGTACGACAGGGGGGAACCAGCCCCAGCATTTT. This translates into CASTTGGNQPQHF.

The genes are TRBV15 and TRBJ2-3; 7 nucleotides align to TRBD2. V shed 0 bases and J 3 bases; nucleotides not matched to a gene: 6. The germline V gene encodes CDR1 LNHNV and CDR2 YYDKDF (reference sequence). This CDR3 is 16 amino acids long. The CDR3 nucleotides are TGTGCCACCAGCAGAGAAGCGGGGATTGGGACAGATACGCAGTATTTT. This codes for CATSREAGIGTDTQYF.

There are a few counts of this clone. The V gene is TRBV28, the J gene TRBJ1-6; D is perhaps TRBD1 (5 bases). In germline, CDR1 is MDHEN, CDR2 SYDVKM. V lost 5 bases and J lost 7, with 12 bases in between. The CDR3 has 14 amino acids. This CDR3 is CASSAGDSNSPLHF. CDR3 sequence (DNA): TGTGCCAGCAGTGCCGGGGACTCCAATTCACCCCTCCACTTT.

CDR3 DNA: TGCGCCAGCAGCAGGGAAGGACAGGGGTGGTACGAGCAGTACTTC. Encoded protein: CASSREGQGWYEQYF. The chain has TRBV5-1 and TRBJ2-7; the match to TRBD1 covers 9 bases. The CDR3 has 15 amino acids. The V and J ends lost 4 bases and 4 bases, in that order; junction bases with no gene match: 9. Germline lookup yields CDR1 SGHRS and CDR2 YFSETQ.

This clone was detected ten times or more. V and J are TRBV9 and TRBJ2-7; 14 bases line up with TRBD2. The CDR3 runs 18 residues. CDR1 SGDLS and CDR2 YYNGEE come from the germline V gene. V lost 4 bases to trimming and J lost 3 bases; unmatched junction nucleotides: 12. The CDR3: CASSLGLAGDRYYYEQYF. In DNA form, the CDR3 reads TGTGCCAGCAGCCTGGGACTAGCGGGGGACCGCTACTACTACGAGCAGTACTTC.

V and J are TRBV7-8 and TRBJ1-3; the D is unclear. Trimming cost V 4 bases and J 0 bases, with 13 bases left between them. This CDR3 contains 16 residues. The germline V gene has CDR1 SGHVS and CDR2 FQNEAQ. The CDR3 protein is CASSSGAMSSGNTIYF. CDR3 nucleotides: TGTGCCAGCAGCTCGGGAGCTATGAGCTCTGGAAACACCATATATTTT.

The rearrangement uses TRBV6-6 and TRBJ1-5; D perhaps matches TRBD1 (6 bases). Trimming shortened V by 2 bases and J by 1 base, and 9 bases separated the two germline ends. There are 15 residues in the CDR3. CDR1 is MNHNY, CDR2 SVGAGI, per germline (reference sequence). The CDR3 here is CASSYPTGSNQPQHF. CDR3 coding DNA: TGTGCCAGCAGTTACCCAACAGGGAGCAATCAGCCCCAGCATTTT.

The chain carries TRBV2 and TRBJ2-7; 12 bases agree with TRBD2. V was clipped by 6 bases and J by 6 bases; unmatched bases: 6. In germline, CDR1 is SNHLY, CDR2 FYNNEI. This CDR3 spans 14 amino acids. The CDR3 loop is CASSLLTSGGEQYF. In nucleotides, the CDR3 is TGTGCCAGCAGCCTTCTGACTAGCGGGGGCGAGCAGTACTTC. Complete variable domain (other parts from reference TRBV2 and TRBJ2-7): EPEVTQTPSHQVTQMGQEVILRCVPISNHLYFYWYRQILGQKVEFLVSFYNNEISEKSEIFDDQFSVERPDGSNFTLKIRSTKLEDSAMYFCASSLLTSGGEQYFGPGTRLTVT.

The V call is TRBV6-6, the J call TRBJ1-2, with D possibly TRBD1 on 6 matching bases. This CDR3 has 14 amino acids. V was shortened by 4 bases and J by 1 base, with 10 bases between the two germline ends. Germline V gene lookup returns CDR1 MNHNY and CDR2 SVGAGI (reference sequence). DNA for the CDR3: TGTGCCAGCAGTTCCTACAGGGATAACTATGGCTACACCTTC. It yields the protein CASSSYRDNYGYTF.

This clone was detected many times. V is TRBV12-5 and J is TRBJ1-5, with 7 bases that match TRBD1. CDR1 is LGHNT, CDR2 FRNRAP, per germline. V shed 7 bases and J 0 bases; nucleotides not matched to a gene: 6. The CDR3 has 15 residues. The CDR3 sequence: CASAQGVFSNQPQHF. CDR3 coding DNA: TGTGCTAGTGCCCAGGGGGTTTTTAGCAATCAGCCCCAGCATTTT.

V and J are TRBV5-1 and TRBJ2-1, with 9 bases lining up with TRBD2. CDR3 length: 17 amino acids. Germline V gene sequence: CDR1 SGHRS, CDR2 YFSETQ. The trim removed 4 bases at V and 1 base at J, leaving 9 bases unmatched. CDR3 sequence: CASSLAAGGASYNEQFF. As DNA, the CDR3 is TGCGCCAGCAGCCTCGCCGCGGGGGGGGCTTCCTACAATGAGCAGTTCTTC.

This chain links TRBV7-3 with TRBJ1-1, with TRBD1 matching over 7 bases. V gave up 5 bases and J gave up 3 bases; unmatched junction bases: 6. Germline V gene lookup returns CDR1 SGHTA and CDR2 FQGTGA. CDR3 length: 14 residues. The CDR3 loop reads CASSQSGGYTEAFF. CDR3 DNA: TGTGCCAGCAGCCAATCAGGGGGATACACTGAAGCTTTCTTT.

In this sample, this clone turned up a few times. The rearrangement links TRBV3-1 (or the pseudogene TRBV3-2) to TRBJ1-3; no definite D call. The germline V and J ends were trimmed by 6 bases and 2 bases, with 14 bases remaining between them. Germline V gene sequence: CDR1 LGHDT, CDR2 YNNKEL (reference sequence). The CDR3 length is 15 residues. This CDR3 is CASRRGEGTGNTIYF. CDR3 sequence (DNA): TGTGCCAGCAGACGAGGTGAGGGTACTGGAAACACCATATATTTT.

J is TRBJ2-7 and V is TRBV7-3; 7 bases agree with TRBD1. The V segment lost 2 bases and the J segment 5 bases; nucleotides outside the gene matches: 6. In germline, CDR1 is SGHTA, CDR2 FQGTGA. CDR3 length: 14 residues. CDR3 coding DNA: TGTGCCAGCAGCTTACGAGGGGGCGGCGACGAGCAGTACTTC. It translates to CASSLRGGGDEQYF.